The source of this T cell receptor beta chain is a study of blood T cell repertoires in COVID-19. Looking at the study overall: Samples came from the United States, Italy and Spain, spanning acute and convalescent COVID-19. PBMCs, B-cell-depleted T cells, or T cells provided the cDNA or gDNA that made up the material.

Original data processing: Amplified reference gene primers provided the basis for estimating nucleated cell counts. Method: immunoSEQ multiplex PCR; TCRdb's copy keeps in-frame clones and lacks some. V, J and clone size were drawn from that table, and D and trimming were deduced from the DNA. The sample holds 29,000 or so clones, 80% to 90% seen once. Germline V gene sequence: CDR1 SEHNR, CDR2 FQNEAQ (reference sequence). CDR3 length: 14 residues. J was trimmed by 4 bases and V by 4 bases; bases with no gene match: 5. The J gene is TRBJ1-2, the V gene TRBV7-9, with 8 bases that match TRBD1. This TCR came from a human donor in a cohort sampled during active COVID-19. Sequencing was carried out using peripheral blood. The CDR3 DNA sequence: TGTGCCAGCAGCTCAGGACAGGGAAGCTATGGCTACACCTTC. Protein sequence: CASSSGQGSYGYTF. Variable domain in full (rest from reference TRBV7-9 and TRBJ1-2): DTGVSQNPRHKITKRGQNVTFRCDPISEHNRLYWYRQTLGQGPEFLTYFQNEAQLEKSRLLSDRFSAERPKGSFSTLEIQRTEQGDSAMYLCASSSGQGSYGYTFGSGTRLTVV.